This TCR beta chain was identified during a study of shared clonotypes between healthy human individuals. Worth noting for this clone: Its target is unknown.

Germline-derived CDR1 and CDR2 are SNHLY and FYNNEI. The J segment lost 12 bases and the V segment lost 11 bases, leaving 11 bases of the junction unmatched. This CDR3 contains 12 residues. Study-wide results and limits: The sharing of 4% to 5.5% of naive CD4 clonotypes was seen across a few donors.

The deep-level immunoSEQ assay was used. The assay was immunoSEQ multiplex PCR, and TCRdb's table has in-frame clones only and misses some. This sample has under 850,000 clones, with almost 95% found just once. The naive CD8 population came from CD45RO-negative cells selected for CCR7, without terminally differentiated effector memory CD45RA+ cells. The sequenced sample consisted of naive CD8+ T cells sorted from blood. The gene calls are TRBV2 and TRBJ2-1, with TRBD2 matching 9 bases. The receptor comes from a man between 25 and 39 years old in good health. The CDR3, as DNA: TGTGCCCAAATAGCGGGAGCTCAGGGGCAGTTCTTC. Residues: CAQIAGAQGQFF.